Included here is one TCR beta chain sequence, with context. The CDR3 is made up of 15 amino acids. V lost 2 bases to trimming and J lost 0 bases, with 8 bases between them. The germline V gene has CDR1 MNHEY and CDR2 SVGEGT. These data belong to a study of T cells in Graves' hyperthyroidism and ophthalmopathy. RNA transcripts were the template for amplifying TCR beta CDR3 regions. HTBI primers drove first-round RT-PCR of the TCR CDR3. TCRdb re-called the multiplex PCR reads through MiXCR, storing one row per CDR3 protein. Of some 770,000 distinct CDR3 sequences listed, about 15% are singletons. Sequenced material: blood. The source of this sequence is a man aged 18 to 35 with Graves' hyperthyroidism. The chain carries TRBV6-2 or TRBV6-3 and TRBJ1-3, with D unresolved. In nucleotides, the CDR3 is TGTGCCAGCAGTTACGCAGCCAGCTCTGGAAACACCATATATTTT. This translates into CASSYAASSGNTIYF.